Each of the 10 T cell receptor beta chains below was sequenced from the same sample in a study of T-cell memory formation after mild COVID-19 (dated by TCRdb to the early 2020s). Libraries were constructed by 5' RACE. Sequenced on an Illumina NovaSeq 6000. TCRdb reprocessing: public reads trimmed at Q25 with fastp, clones called with MiXCR, in-frame beta chains kept. Rows with a matching CDR3 protein are joined into one entry that keeps the most common DNA and genes. For this sample the table gives over 300,000 distinct CDR3 sequences, of which approximately 22% were detected only once. The ten largest clones represent roughly 21% of the sample. Sequencing was done on a sample of PBMCs or a T cell subset sorted from them (not recorded which). The receptor set was obtained from a man aged 18 to 29 who had mild COVID-19 (a few samples of this study predate the infection). The sample titles of this study are shuffled in the database, so cell type and time point are left out; the donor was told from shared clones.

This clonotype turned up a few times. The chain uses TRBV15 and TRBJ2-1, with a possible D match to TRBD2 (6 bases). V was clipped by 5 bases and J by 2 bases, with 10 bases between them. The germline gives CDR1 LNHNV, CDR2 YYDKDF (reference sequence). This CDR3 comprises 14 residues. The CDR3 spells CATSRGGAYNEQFF. In nucleotides, the CDR3 is TGTGCCACCAGCCGGGGCGGGGCCTACAATGAGCAGTTCTTC.

This clonotype has just a few counts. V and J are TRBV7-2 and TRBJ1-2, with 7 bases that match TRBD1. From germline, CDR1 is SGHTA and CDR2 FQGNSA. Germline trimming cut 5 bases from V and 2 bases from J; bases unmatched to any gene: 8. This CDR3 spans 15 amino acids. The CDR3 reads CASSPGGGANYGYTF. DNA for the CDR3: TGTGCCAGCAGCCCAGGGGGAGGTGCCAACTATGGCTACACCTTC.

This clonotype was observed at least ten times. This chain links TRBV7-9 with TRBJ2-4; a weak D match, TRBD1 (5 bases). CDR3 length equals 12 residues. Germline lookup yields CDR1 SEHNR and CDR2 FQNEAQ (reference sequence). V was shortened by 5 bases and J by 8 bases, with 10 bases between the two germline ends. The CDR3 is CASSGEGDIQYF. The CDR3 nucleotides are TGTGCCAGCAGCGGCGAAGGGGACATTCAGTACTTC. Complete variable domain (other parts from reference TRBV7-9 and TRBJ2-4): DTGVSQNPRHKITKRGQNVTFRCDPISEHNRLYWYRQTLGQGPEFLTYFQNEAQLEKSRLLSDRFSAERPKGSFSTLEIQRTEQGDSAMYLCASSGEGDIQYFGAGTRLSVL.

This clonotype was detected ten times or more. The rearrangement uses TRBV14 and TRBJ2-3; D is unresolved. The CDR3 consists of 15 residues. Between the trimmed V and J ends, which lost 0 bases and 4 bases, there was a span of 11 bases. Germline CDR1 reads SGHDN; CDR2 reads FVKESK. CDR3 nucleotides: TGTGCCAGCAGCCAAGATGTGGCTGGGGCAGATACGCAGTATTTT. It yields the protein CASSQDVAGADTQYF.

The V gene is TRBV29-1, the J gene TRBJ2-3, with 7 nucleotides matching TRBD1. This CDR3 contains 11 residues. Losses at the gene ends were 7 bases for V and 5 bases for J; bases not matched to a gene: 3. Germline CDR1 is SQVTM and CDR2 is ANQGSEA. The CDR3 region has the DNA TGCAGCGCCCGGACAGGAGATACGCAGTATTTT. Translated: CSARTGDTQYF.

This clonotype came up many times. The V call is TRBV12-3 or TRBV12-4, the J call TRBJ2-2; 10 bases map to TRBD2. The J segment lost 8 bases and the V segment lost 2 bases, leaving 2 bases of the junction unmatched. The CDR3 loop spans 14 amino acids. The CDR3 region is CASSLLAGEGELFF. In DNA form, the CDR3 reads TGTGCCAGCAGTTTACTAGCGGGGGAGGGGGAGCTGTTTTTT.

This clonotype was counted a few times. This chain links TRBV7-9 with TRBJ2-7, with D maybe TRBD2 (6 bases). V was shortened by 5 bases and J by 5 bases, with 16 bases between the two germline ends. The CDR3 loop spans 14 amino acids. CDR1 and CDR2 (germline): SEHNR, FQNEAQ (reference sequence). The CDR3 loop reads CASSPGGSDDEQYF. CDR3 bases: TGTGCCAGCAGCCCCGGGGGTAGCGACGACGAGCAGTACTTC.

The J gene is TRBJ2-4, the V gene TRBV4-3, with D perhaps assigned TRBD1 or TRBD2 (6 bases each). Looked up from germline, CDR1 is LGHNA and CDR2 is YSLEER. The CDR3 has 15 amino acids. V lost 4 bases and J lost 8, with 18 bases in between. The CDR3 DNA follows: TGCGCCAGCAGCCCCAAAGTGGGGGGCTGGGACATTCAGTACTTC. Its protein is CASSPKVGGWDIQYF.

The rearrangement joins TRBV12-3 or TRBV12-4 to TRBJ1-5, with TRBD1 matching over 7 bases. The length of the CDR3 is 16 residues. V lost 5 bases and J lost 4; bases outside the gene matches: 11. CDR3 in DNA: TGTGCCAGCAGTCCAGGGGGGGGCCAGCTTAATCAGCCCCAGCATTTT. It encodes CASSPGGGQLNQPQHF.

This clonotype was counted a few times. The chain combines TRBV20-1 with TRBJ2-7, with TRBD1 identical over 11 bases. This CDR3 contains 13 residues. V trimming: 5 bases; J trimming: 3 bases; junction bases outside the gene matches: 3. CDR1 is DFQATT and CDR2 is SNEGSKA in the germline V gene (reference sequence). CDR3: CSASGTGGYEQYF. DNA for the CDR3: TGCAGTGCTTCCGGGACAGGGGGCTACGAGCAGTACTTC.